This T cell receptor (beta chain) was recovered during a study of blood T cells in healthy people across ages. Study-wide points: Because donor CMV status was unknown, expanded clonotype changes were possibly confounded.

Trimming pared 1 base from V and 6 bases from J, leaving 13 bases between. Germline lookup yields CDR1 SGHVS and CDR2 FNYEAQ. The CDR3 consists of 14 residues. With regard to this clonotype: The antigen is unknown.

A second PCR, run for about 6 to 12 cycles, used a sample-barcoded 5' primer plus a J-beta primer mix. TCRdb re-analysed the 5' RACE reads in MiXCR, keeping a single row per CDR3 protein. The sample lists 750,000 to 950,000 distinct CDR3 sequences, 29% occurring once. This same sample was also part of a study on T cells of mothers and their children. From that report: Every mother produced more than 10 million TCR beta CDR3 reads, whereas every child provided several million.

J is TRBJ2-7 and V is TRBV7-6; TRBD2 might be the D (5 bases). This clonotype originated in a woman aged 40 to 50 in good health. The material sequenced was blood. The chain's CDR3 is CASSLGIDEGEQYF. The CDR3 coding sequence is TGTGCCAGCAGCTTAGGGATAGACGAGGGCGAGCAGTACTTC.